These 5 T cell receptor beta chains were all obtained from the same sample, sequenced in a study of cytotoxic CD8 clonotypes in ibrutinib-treated CLL listed by TCRdb under 2021. Library preparation used the immunoSEQ multiplex PCR assay. The table comes from immuneACCESS by way of TCRdb, which keeps in-frame sequences with V and J called. Part of the clones is missing from these tables; in studies checked, under half for an unresolved V gene and the rest for unknown reasons. This sample has fewer than 400,000 clones in its table, and over 60% of those were observed once. The top ten clonotypes cover roughly 6.7% of the sample. Source: PBMCs, taken after 36 months of ibrutinib treatment. These receptors came from a human donor with chronic lymphocytic leukemia.

The chain has TRBV7-3 and TRBJ2-5; no firm D call. CDR3 length: 13 residues. Germline V gives CDR1 SGHTA, CDR2 FQGTGA. Trimming shortened V by 5 bases and J by 5 bases, and 12 bases separated the two germline ends. CDR3 nucleotides: TGTGCCAGCAGCCCGTCGCCCCGGGAGACCCAGTACTTC. The encoded protein is CASSPSPRETQYF.

This clone was found a few times. The chain employs TRBV1 and TRBJ2-7. TRBV1 is termed a pseudogene. This CDR3 comprises 10 residues. For the CDR3, the DNA is TGCGAATCTGGCGCCTACGAGCAGTACTTC. It is translated as CESGAYEQYF.

This clone was observed a few times. The chain couples TRBV5-1 to TRBJ2-7; 9 bases map to TRBD1. The CDR3 runs 15 residues. Germline V CDR1 and CDR2: SGHRS, YFSETQ. In DNA form, the CDR3 reads TGCGCCAGCAGCCTCCTGGGGGGACAGGGCTTTCCCCGATCAGTC. It encodes CASSLLGGQGFPRSV.

The chain couples TRBV19 to TRBJ1-2; unclear D gene. V lost 3 bases, J lost 7 bases, and 9 bases lay in between. The CDR3 has 12 amino acids. Germline lookup yields CDR1 LNHDA and CDR2 SQIVND (reference sequence). The CDR3, as DNA: TGTGCCAGTAGTATTCGGGAGCGTGGCTACACCTTC. Protein sequence: CASSIRERGYTF.

This sequence joins TRBV28 and TRBJ1-3; no clear D gene. Trimming removed 7 bases from V and 2 bases from J, with 9 bases in between. The CDR3 is made up of 13 amino acids. CDR1 and CDR2 from the germline V gene are MDHEN and SYDVKM. CDR3 DNA: TGTGCCAGCACCGTTCCACCTGGAAACACCATATATTTT. Its translation: CASTVPPGNTIYF.